This record looks at one TCR beta chain sequence and its context. One Seattle source followed patients from active infection through their disease course. The CDR3 extends over 14 amino acids. Looked up from germline, CDR1 is LNHDA and CDR2 is SQIVND (reference sequence). Trimming removed 2 bases from V and 3 bases from J, with 5 bases in between. This record belongs to a study of blood T cell repertoires in COVID-19. Study in general: COVID-19 samples collected from the United States, Italy and Spain covered acute and convalescent phases. From T cells, B-cell-depleted T cells, or PBMCs came the material, which was cDNA or gDNA.

Original data processing: Amplification with reference gene primers provided the estimates of nucleated cell counts. TCRdb's copy holds only in-frame clones and misses some; the assay was immunoSEQ multiplex PCR. That table supplies the V and J calls and clone size; D and trimming were determined from the DNA. The sample carries fewer than 350,000 clones, approximately 86% recorded once. This TCR was recovered from a woman in her 70s with COVID-19, enrolled during active disease. V and J are TRBV19 and TRBJ1-6; D is unresolved. Material: peripheral blood. DNA of the CDR3: TGTGCCAGTAGTATAAACATCTATAATTCACCCCTCCACTTT. Translating gives CASSINIYNSPLHF.